This T cell receptor beta chain was identified during a study of regulatory T cells in long-lasting Graves disease. This sample's time point: persistent/refractory GD, antithyroid drugs over 5 years with positive TRAb. The authors made the TCR library using RNA they extracted from PBMCs. The authors built TCR beta libraries using iRepertoire HTBI primers and Arm-PCR of CDR3 regions. TCRdb recomputed calls from the multiplex PCR reads with MiXCR, one row per CDR3 protein. The sample comprises some 280,000 distinct CDR3 sequences, roughly a fifth of which are singletons, and roughly 50% rests with the top ten. This clonotype has at least ten counts. V lost 3 bases and J lost 1, with 12 bases in between. Germline CDR1 reads DFQATT; CDR2 reads SNEGSKA (reference sequence). There are 14 residues in the CDR3.

This TCR was recovered from a female donor with Graves disease. The rearrangement uses TRBV20-1 and TRBJ1-1; D is possibly TRBD1 (6 bases). The specimen was peripheral blood mononuclear cells (PBMCs), collected when the disease was refractory, from a patient treated with antithyroid drugs. This CDR3 is CSASGGHQNTEAFF. The CDR3, as DNA: TGCAGTGCTAGTGGGGGACACCAGAACACTGAAGCTTTCTTT.